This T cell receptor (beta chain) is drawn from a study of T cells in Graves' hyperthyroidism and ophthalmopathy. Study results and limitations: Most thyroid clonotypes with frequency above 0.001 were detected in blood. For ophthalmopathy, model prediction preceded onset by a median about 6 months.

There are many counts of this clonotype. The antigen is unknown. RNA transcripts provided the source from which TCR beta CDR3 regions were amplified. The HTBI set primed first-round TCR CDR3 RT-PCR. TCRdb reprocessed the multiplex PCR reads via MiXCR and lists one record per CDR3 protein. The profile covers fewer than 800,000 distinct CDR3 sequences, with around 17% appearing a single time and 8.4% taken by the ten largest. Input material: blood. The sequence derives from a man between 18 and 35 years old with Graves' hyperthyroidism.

For the CDR3, the DNA is TGTGCCTGGAATCGGATGATGAACACTGAAGCTTTCTTT. It translates to CAWNRMMNTEAFF. The rearrangement joins TRBV30 to TRBJ1-1; D ambiguous. V lost 4 bases, J lost 0 bases, and 9 bases lay in between. There are 13 residues in the CDR3. Germline V gives CDR1 GTSNPN, CDR2 SVGIG (reference sequence).